The sequence of this TCR beta chain was determined in a study of T cells in Graves' hyperthyroidism and ophthalmopathy. Trimming pared 3 bases from V and 0 bases from J, leaving 20 bases between. Germline lookup yields CDR1 KGHSH and CDR2 LQKENI. This CDR3 region has 18 residues. RNA transcripts provided the source from which TCR beta CDR3 regions were amplified. HTBI primers were the set used in a first-round RT-PCR of the TCR CDR3. TCRdb ran MiXCR on the multiplex PCR reads and lists one entry per CDR3 protein. The table shows fewer than 850,000 distinct CDR3 sequences, with roughly a sixth occurring only once. This clonotype was observed at least ten times.

The chain links TRBV18 to TRBJ1-1; possible D gene TRBD1, 6 bases. The receptor was isolated from a man aged 45-65 years with Graves' hyperthyroidism. The sample consisted of blood. As DNA, the CDR3 is TGTGCCAGCTCACCGTCCTCTCTGGGGGGGCGGGTGAACACTGAAGCTTTCTTT. This sequence encodes CASSPSSLGGRVNTEAFF.